A single sample is the source of the 27 T cell receptor beta chains below, sequenced in a study of CD8 T cells in ankylosing spondylitis. Study-wide results and caveats: Roughly eight highly homologous variants formed a TCR beta motif that appeared characteristic of ankylosing spondylitis blood.

These receptors lack a known antigen. TCRdb re-called the 5' RACE reads with MiXCR, one entry per CDR3 protein. This sample has 500,000 or so distinct CDR3 sequences, with about 5.4% found just once. The sample was blood, either unsorted or a sorted T cell fraction (not recorded which). These receptors all stem from a male donor with ankylosing spondylitis.

This clonotype was counted at least ten times. The chain combines TRBV20-1 with TRBJ2-7; possibly TRBD2 for D (6 bases). The CDR3 contains 15 residues. The germline gives CDR1 DFQATT, CDR2 SNEGSKA (reference sequence). The V and J ends lost 5 bases and 0 bases respectively, with 17 bases between them. This CDR3 is CSAEAGFRSSYEQYF. DNA of the CDR3: TGCAGTGCTGAGGCGGGGTTCAGGTCCTCCTACGAGCAGTACTTC.

The chain uses TRBV5-1 and TRBJ2-6; TRBD2 matches at 9 bases. Trimming at V came to 4 bases and at J to 0 bases, leaving 8 bases not matched to a gene. The CDR3 runs to 18 residues. CDR1 is SGHRS and CDR2 is YFSETQ in the germline V gene. In nucleotides, the CDR3 is TGCGCCAGCAGCGGATTAGCGGGGGACCTCTCTGGGGCCAACGTCCTGACTTTC. This sequence encodes CASSGLAGDLSGANVLTF.

Ten or more counts support this clonotype. This chain links TRBV20-1 with TRBJ2-5; possible D gene TRBD2, 7 bases. The CDR3 runs to 12 residues. The V gene's germline CDR1 is DFQATT and CDR2 SNEGSKA (reference sequence). V gave up 3 bases and J gave up 4 bases, with 9 bases separating them. The CDR3 is CSARGGGETQYF. CDR3 nucleotide sequence: TGCAGTGCTAGGGGAGGGGGAGAGACCCAGTACTTC.

This clonotype has only a few counts. Sequence at one end of the junction differs from germline and may be a read error. The gene calls are TRBV6-2 or TRBV6-3 and TRBJ2-1; TRBD2 agrees at 8 bases. Germline V gene sequence: CDR1 MNHEY, CDR2 SVGEGT. The CDR3 loop spans 20 amino acids. In nucleotides, the CDR3 is TGTGCCATCAGTTCCTCGTCAACCGGAATAAGACTAGCGTCCTACAATGAGCAGTTCTTC. It encodes CAISSSSTGIRLASYNEQFF.

The sample holds a few counts of this clonotype. The chain employs TRBV6-6 and TRBJ2-7; D unclear. Trimming left V 6 bases short and J 7 bases short, with 19 bases between. This CDR3 comprises 14 residues. Looked up from germline, CDR1 is MNHNY and CDR2 is SVGAGI (reference sequence). In DNA, the CDR3 is TGTGCCAGCAGCCCTGTTCTGGAAGGGAAGGAGCAGTACTTC. Translation: CASSPVLEGKEQYF.

This clonotype has a count of ten or more. The V gene is TRBV7-9, the J gene TRBJ1-1, with D perhaps matching TRBD1 (5 bases). Germline V gene lookup returns CDR1 SEHNR and CDR2 FQNEAQ (reference sequence). The CDR3 contains 13 residues. Between the trimmed V and J ends, which lost 1 base and 7 bases, there was a span of 10 bases. The CDR3 DNA reads as TGTGCCAGCAGCTTAGTAAGACAGAATGAAGCTTTCTTT. Amino acid sequence: CASSLVRQNEAFF. The full variable domain, completed using reference TRBV7-9 and TRBJ1-1, is DTGVSQNPRHKITKRGQNVTFRCDPISEHNRLYWYRQTLGQGPEFLTYFQNEAQLEKSRLLSDRFSAERPKGSFSTLEIQRTEQGDSAMYLCASSLVRQNEAFFGQGTRLTVV.

Ten or more counts support this clonotype. The chain uses TRBV11-1 and TRBJ2-7; the match to TRBD2 covers 9 bases. This CDR3 is built from 19 residues. CDR1 is SGHAT, CDR2 FQDESV, per germline (reference sequence). V gave up 1 base and J gave up 2 bases; unmatched junction bases: 15. CDR3 loop: CASSLGALAGKLRTYEQYF. CDR3 nucleotide sequence: TGTGCCAGCAGCTTAGGAGCCCTAGCGGGAAAACTGCGGACCTACGAGCAGTACTTC.

The V gene is TRBV11-1, the J gene TRBJ2-1; the D gene is possibly TRBD1 (6 bases). V was clipped by 2 bases and J by 3 bases, with 8 bases between them. Germline V gene sequence: CDR1 SGHAT, CDR2 FQDESV (reference sequence). The CDR3 is 14 amino acids. The CDR3 DNA sequence: TGTGCCAGCAGCTTACGGGACATCTACAATGAGCAGTTCTTC. It is translated as CASSLRDIYNEQFF.

This chain joins TRBV6-5 and TRBJ2-7; 7 bases are shared with TRBD1. With 5 bases clipped from V and 0 bases from J, the junction kept 4 bases outside the gene matches. CDR1 is MNHEY and CDR2 is SVGAGI in the germline V gene. The CDR3 contains 14 residues. CDR3 in DNA: TGTGCCAGCAGTAAGGACAGGTCCTCCTACGAGCAGTACTTC. It codes for CASSKDRSSYEQYF.

This clonotype was seen at least ten times. The V call is TRBV6-2 or TRBV6-3, the J call TRBJ2-3; D unresolved. Germline V gene sequence: CDR1 MNHEY, CDR2 SVGEGT. CDR3 length equals 15 residues. V was shortened by 0 bases and J by 0 bases, with 7 bases between the two germline ends. The CDR3 sequence: CASSYSGLSTDTQYF. The CDR3 coding sequence is TGTGCCAGCAGTTACTCGGGATTGAGCACAGATACGCAGTATTTT.

In this sample, this clonotype turned up many times. The DNA for the CDR3 is TGCAGTGCAGACAGGGGAGGGCAGCCCCAGCATTTT. This sequence encodes CSADRGGQPQHF. The chain recombines TRBV20-1 with TRBJ1-5; 8 nucleotides match TRBD1. Germline V gene data show CDR1 as DFQATT and CDR2 as SNEGSKA (reference sequence). Trimming removed 6 bases from V and 7 bases from J; junction bases left unmatched: 5. CDR3 size: 12 residues.

This clonotype occurred many times. The J gene is TRBJ2-4, the V gene TRBV5-1, with 11 positions matching TRBD1. The V gene end was trimmed by 4 bases and the J gene end by 10 bases; junction bases not matched to a gene: 10. The CDR3 contains 15 residues. Germline values: CDR1 SGHRS, CDR2 YFSETQ. CDR3 region: CASSGEGQGVEIQYF. Written as DNA, the CDR3 is TGCGCCAGCAGCGGTGAGGGACAGGGGGTTGAGATTCAGTACTTC.

This clonotype came up many times. The rearrangement links TRBV29-1 to TRBJ1-1, with D uncertain. Germline-derived CDR1 and CDR2 are SQVTM and ANQGSEA. The CDR3 is made up of 11 amino acids. The V end lost 1 base, the J end lost 1 base, and 1 base lay between the germline ends. CDR3 in DNA: TGCAGCGTTGAAGCGAACACTGAAGCTTTCTTT. It yields the protein CSVEANTEAFF.

This clonotype showed up many times. The rearrangement joins TRBV7-2 to TRBJ2-3, with TRBD1 as a possible D gene (6 bases). The germline CDR1 and CDR2 sequences are SGHTA and FQGNSA. With 5 bases removed from V and 2 bases from J, the gap between germline ends came to 14 bases. This CDR3 is built from 15 residues. The CDR3 DNA follows: TGTGCCAGCAGCCTGAACAGGGTCACCACAGATACGCAGTATTTT. It yields the protein CASSLNRVTTDTQYF.

The table lists this clonotype with many counts. J is TRBJ1-4 and V is TRBV4-2, with D tentatively TRBD1 (6 bases). CDR1 LGHNA and CDR2 YNFKEQ come from the germline V gene. V lost 4 bases and J 7 bases, leaving 19 bases between the germline ends. The CDR3 runs to 16 residues. The chain's CDR3 is CASSRGSGGGGEKLFF. In DNA, the CDR3 is TGTGCCAGCAGCCGGGGAAGCGGGGGCGGAGGTGAAAAACTGTTTTTT.

This chain connects TRBV18 to TRBJ2-1; the D is unclear. V was cut by 2 bases and J by 0 bases, with 8 bases left in between. The CDR3 contains 15 residues. Germline CDR1 reads KGHSH; CDR2 reads LQKENI. CDR3 DNA: TGTGCCAGCTCACCAGTCAGCAGCTCCTACAATGAGCAGTTCTTC. Encoded protein: CASSPVSSSYNEQFF.

About this clonotype itself: A much larger clone differs by one base, so this may be a read error. This chain connects TRBV7-2 to TRBJ2-5; the match to TRBD1 covers 8 bases. The CDR3 is 14 amino acids. Germline V lookup: CDR1 SGHTA, CDR2 FQGNSA. V lost 4 bases and J lost 7; bases outside the gene matches: 8. CDR3 nucleotide sequence: TGTGCCAGCAGCTACCAGACAGGGGAAGCGACCCAGTACTTC. It yields the protein CASSYQTGEATQYF.

This chain connects TRBV4-3 to TRBJ1-6; 9 nucleotides line up with TRBD1. Germline V gene sequence: CDR1 LGHNA, CDR2 YSLEER. The length of the CDR3 is 15 residues. The V and J ends lost 1 base and 8 bases, in that order; junction bases with no gene match: 3. The DNA for the CDR3 is TGCGCCAGCAGCCAAGGGGGACAGGGCGATTCACCCCTCCACTTT. Translating gives CASSQGGQGDSPLHF.

This clonotype showed up many times. The V and J genes are TRBV12-3 or TRBV12-4 and TRBJ2-2; D not certain. V gave up 2 bases and J gave up 4 bases, with 5 bases separating them. The CDR3 has 13 amino acids. The CDR3 is CASSLWGTGELFF. The CDR3 coding sequence is TGTGCCAGCAGTTTATGGGGCACCGGGGAGCTGTTTTTT.

This chain joins TRBV12-3 or TRBV12-4 and TRBJ2-1; D gene unclear. The CDR3 runs to 14 residues. V shed 3 bases and J shed 6 bases, with 12 bases lying between them. The CDR3 protein is CASSFTQSRNEQFF. CDR3 bases: TGTGCCAGCAGTTTCACACAATCACGCAATGAGCAGTTCTTC.

The J gene is TRBJ1-1, the V gene TRBV7-2, with a tentative D call TRBD1 (5 bases). The CDR3 has 15 residues. V was shortened by 4 bases and J by 0 bases, with 12 bases between the two germline ends. Germline lookup yields CDR1 SGHTA and CDR2 FQGNSA. The CDR3 here is CASSSLRGLNTEAFF. The CDR3 DNA sequence: TGTGCCAGCAGCTCACTGCGGGGCCTGAACACTGAAGCTTTCTTT.

In its sample, this clonotype was seen many times. This chain links TRBV5-1 with TRBJ2-7; D might be TRBD2 (6 bases). The V end lost 1 base, the J end lost 2 bases, and 16 bases lay between the germline ends. Germline-derived CDR1 and CDR2 are SGHRS and YFSETQ. The CDR3 is made up of 16 amino acids. As DNA, the CDR3 is TGCGCCAGCAGCTTGAGCGTGGGGGGAGGTACCTACGAGCAGTACTTC. Its protein product is CASSLSVGGGTYEQYF. Combining the CDR3 with reference TRBV5-1 and TRBJ2-7 gives the whole variable domain KAGVTQTPRYLIKTRGQQVTLSCSPISGHRSVSWYQQTPGQGLQFLFEYFSETQRNKGNFPGRFSGRQFSNSRSEMNVSTLELGDSALYLCASSLSVGGGTYEQYFGPGTRLTVT.

This clonotype was seen at least ten times. CDR3: CASSLDRDTGELFF. For the CDR3, the DNA is TGTGCCAGCAGCTTGGACAGAGACACCGGGGAGCTGTTTTTT. V is TRBV5-6 and J is TRBJ2-2; D is unclear. The CDR3 extends over 14 amino acids. Looked up from germline, CDR1 is SGHDT and CDR2 is YYEEEE. V was cut by 0 bases and J by 3 bases, with 6 bases left in between.

The chain employs TRBV6-6 and TRBJ2-7; tentatively, D is TRBD2 (6 bases). The CDR3 sequence is 13 residues long. V lost 7 bases to trimming and J lost 7 bases, with 17 bases between them. The germline gives CDR1 MNHNY, CDR2 SVGAGI (reference sequence). The CDR3: CASNLEEGTEQYF. CDR3 nucleotides: TGTGCCAGCAACCTAGAGGAGGGGACGGAGCAGTACTTC.

V and J are TRBV20-1 and TRBJ2-7; D unclear. Germline V lookup: CDR1 DFQATT, CDR2 SNEGSKA (reference sequence). The V end was cut by 2 bases, the J end by 5 bases, with 16 bases between. The CDR3 loop spans 14 amino acids. In nucleotides, the CDR3 is TGCAGTGCTAGACTCCCAGGCTTAGACGACGAGCAGTACTTC. Its translation: CSARLPGLDDEQYF.

This clonotype was observed at least ten times. The chain employs TRBV12-3 or TRBV12-4 and TRBJ1-2; D call uncertain. The V gene lost 2 bases and the J gene lost 4 bases, with 8 bases spanning the gap. The CDR3 is made up of 13 amino acids. The CDR3 DNA is TGTGCCAGCAGTTTAACACCAATCTATGGCTACACCTTC. Translated: CASSLTPIYGYTF.

This clonotype was observed many times. V usage is TRBV12-3 or TRBV12-4 and J usage is TRBJ2-1; TRBD2 aligns across 8 bases. Germline trimming cut 7 bases from V and 9 bases from J; bases unmatched to any gene: 17. The CDR3 is 16 residues long. CDR3 loop: CASTTTLPSAGGEQFF. In DNA, the CDR3 is TGTGCCAGCACCACTACCCTCCCCTCGGCGGGGGGTGAGCAGTTCTTC.